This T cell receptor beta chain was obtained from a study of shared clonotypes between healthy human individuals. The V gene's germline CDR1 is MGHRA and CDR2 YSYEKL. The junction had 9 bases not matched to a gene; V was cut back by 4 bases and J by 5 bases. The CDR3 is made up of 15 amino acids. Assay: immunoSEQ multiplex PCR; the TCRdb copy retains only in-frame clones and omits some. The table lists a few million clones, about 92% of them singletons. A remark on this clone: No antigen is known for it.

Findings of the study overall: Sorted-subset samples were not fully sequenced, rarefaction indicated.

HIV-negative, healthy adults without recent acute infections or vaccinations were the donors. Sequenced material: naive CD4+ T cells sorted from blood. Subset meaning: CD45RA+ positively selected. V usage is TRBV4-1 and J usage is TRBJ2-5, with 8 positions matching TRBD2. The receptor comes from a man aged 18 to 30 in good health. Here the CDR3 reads CASSPSAGGWETQYF. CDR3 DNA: TGCGCCAGCAGCCCCAGTGCGGGGGGTTGGGAGACCCAGTACTTC.